These T cell receptor beta chains were read from a single sample in a study of cytomegalovirus exposure and HLA in healthy donors. TCRdb's table, derived via immunoSEQ multiplex PCR, lists solely in-frame clones and lacks some. The table shows roughly 120,000 clones, with more than 80% occurring only once. Sequenced material: PBMCs. Receptors were obtained from a man aged 25 to 40 in good health and CMV-seronegative. The CDR3 runs from the conserved cysteine through the conserved F or W. A D gene is named only where the DNA matches it firmly. Rows give clone size only sometimes, using once, few, many, or a class for an expanded clone.

CDR3 protein	CDR3 DNA	J gene	V gene	D gene	clone size
CASSEEGQPYSPLHF	TGTGCCAGCAGTGAAGAGGGGCAGCCTTATTCACCCCTCCACTTT	TRBJ1-6	TRBV6-1	NA	NA
CASSPGQDYEQYF	TGCGCCAGCAGCCCGGGACAGGACTACGAGCAGTACTTC	TRBJ2-7	TRBV5-1	TRBD1	NA
CASSRTSGRGAYEQYF	TGTGCCAGCAGTCGGACTAGCGGGAGGGGCGCCTACGAGCAGTACTTC	TRBJ2-7	TRBV2	TRBD2	NA
CASSLAAGSGETQYF	TGTGCCAGCAGCTTGGCGGCAGGGTCTGGGGAGACCCAGTACTTC	TRBJ2-5	TRBV5-6	NA	NA
CASSVGGTSSYNEQFF	TGTGCCAGCAGCGTCGGTGGGACTAGCTCCTACAATGAGCAGTTCTTC	TRBJ2-1	TRBV9	TRBD2	NA
CAWSVFVGVGTDTQYF	TGTGCCTGGAGTGTATTTGTTGGAGTCGGCACAGATACGCAGTATTTT	TRBJ2-3	TRBV30	NA	once
CASSLAGLQETQYF	TGTGCCAGCAGCTTAGCGGGACTCCAAGAGACCCAGTACTTC	TRBJ2-5	TRBV7-9	NA	NA
CASSFRPQHF	TGTGCCAGCAGTTTTCGGCCCCAGCATTTT	TRBJ1-5	TRBV28	NA	NA
CASSRTSGSRGEQFF	TGTGCCAGTAGCCGGACTAGCGGGAGCCGGGGTGAGCAGTTCTTC	TRBJ2-1	TRBV19	TRBD2	NA
CASSLDSPRYGYTF	TGTGCCAGCAGTTTAGACAGCCCAAGATATGGCTACACCTTC	TRBJ1-2	TRBV7-9	NA	NA
CASSLPGGAYGYTF	TGTGCCAGCAGTCTCCCAGGGGGCGCTTATGGCTACACCTTC	TRBJ1-2	TRBV6-5	TRBD1	NA
CASSLTQGSSYEQYF	TGTGCCAGCAGTTTAACGCAGGGGAGCTCCTACGAGCAGTACTTC	TRBJ2-7	TRBV27	NA	NA